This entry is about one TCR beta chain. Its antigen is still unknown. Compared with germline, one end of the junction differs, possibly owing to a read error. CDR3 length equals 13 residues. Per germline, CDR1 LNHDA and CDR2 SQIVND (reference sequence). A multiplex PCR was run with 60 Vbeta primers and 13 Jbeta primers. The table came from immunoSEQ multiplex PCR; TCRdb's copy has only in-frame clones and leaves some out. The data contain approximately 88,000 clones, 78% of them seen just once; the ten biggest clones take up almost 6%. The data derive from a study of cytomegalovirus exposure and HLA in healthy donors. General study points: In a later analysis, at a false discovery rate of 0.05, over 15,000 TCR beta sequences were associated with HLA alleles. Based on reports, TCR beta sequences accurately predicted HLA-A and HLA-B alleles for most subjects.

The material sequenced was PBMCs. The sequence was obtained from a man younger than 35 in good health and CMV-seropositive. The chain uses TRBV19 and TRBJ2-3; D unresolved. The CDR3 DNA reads TGTGCCAGTAGTATAGTGGGTGTCCCCCAGGTGCATTTT. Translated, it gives CASSIVGVPQVHF.